A single sample gave rise to the 25 T cell receptor beta chains below, sequenced in a study of T cells in Graves' hyperthyroidism and ophthalmopathy. TCR beta CDR3 region amplification was performed from RNA transcripts. Using the HTBI primer set, a first-round RT-PCR was run on the TCR CDR3. MiXCR, applied by TCRdb to the multiplex PCR reads, yields one record per CDR3 protein. This table holds some 770,000 distinct CDR3 sequences, over 15% found once. The specimen was blood. The receptors originated from a man aged 18 to 30 with Graves' hyperthyroidism.

There are many counts of this clonotype. The chain uses TRBV30 and TRBJ1-5; D unclear. The CDR3 contains 13 residues. Germline CDR1 reads GTSNPN; CDR2 reads SVGIG (reference sequence). Trimming stripped 0 bases from V and 4 bases from J, with 7 bases between. CDR3 in amino acids: CAWSVGGNQPQHF. CDR3 nucleotide sequence: TGTGCCTGGAGTGTGGGCGGGAATCAGCCCCAGCATTTT.

The rearrangement uses TRBV2 and TRBJ1-3; 9 nucleotides agree with TRBD1. CDR3 size: 14 residues. The V gene end was trimmed by 3 bases and the J gene end by 6 bases; junction bases not matched to a gene: 3. The germline V gene encodes CDR1 SNHLY and CDR2 FYNNEI. The CDR3: CASSETGGKNTIYF. CDR3 bases: TGTGCCAGCAGTGAGACAGGGGGTAAAAACACCATATATTTT.

The table lists this clonotype with many counts. The V and J genes are TRBV11-2 and TRBJ2-1; weak D call: TRBD2 (6 bases). V shed 0 bases and J shed 4 bases, with 22 bases lying between them. CDR1 SGHAT and CDR2 FQNNGV come from the germline V gene. This CDR3 contains 19 residues. This chain's CDR3 is CASSLDYLAVLREYNEQFF. CDR3 DNA sequence: TGTGCCAGCAGCTTAGATTATCTAGCAGTTCTACGGGAGTACAATGAGCAGTTCTTC.

This clonotype was found many times. The chain is built from TRBV7-2 and TRBJ1-6; weak D call: TRBD1 (5 bases). Germline V gene lookup returns CDR1 SGHTA and CDR2 FQGNSA. Trimming removed 8 bases at V and 14 bases at J, with 22 bases between. CDR3 length equals 14 residues. CDR3 in amino acids: CASAPTRRGDTLHF. In nucleotides, the CDR3 is TGTGCCAGCGCCCCAACCCGAAGGGGCGATACCCTCCACTTT.

In this sample, this clonotype turned up a few times. This sequence joins TRBV20-1 and TRBJ2-2; the D gene is possibly TRBD1 (6 bases). The CDR3 covers 14 residues. Trimming stripped 6 bases from V and 3 bases from J, with 14 bases between. CDR1 is DFQATT and CDR2 is SNEGSKA in the germline V gene (reference sequence). CDR3 coding DNA: TGCAGTGCCAGCGACAGGTTCCACACCGGGGAGCTGTTTTTT. Residues: CSASDRFHTGELFF.

This clonotype was recorded many times. The chain joins TRBV11-2 to TRBJ2-7; 8 bases map to TRBD2. Trimming took 5 bases from V and 6 from J; bases not matched to a gene: 12. CDR3 length: 15 amino acids. CDR1 SGHAT and CDR2 FQNNGV come from the germline V gene. CDR3 residues: CASSREGIAGLEQYF. In DNA, the CDR3 is TGTGCCAGCAGCCGGGAGGGGATAGCGGGCCTCGAGCAGTACTTC.

This clonotype was seen at least ten times. The J gene is TRBJ2-2, the V gene TRBV7-2; TRBD1 aligns across 7 bases. With V trimmed by 5 bases and J by 7 bases, 4 bases remained unmatched. This CDR3 is built from 13 residues. The germline CDR1 and CDR2 sequences are SGHTA and FQGNSA. CDR3 in amino acids: CASSPPGGGELFF. CDR3 DNA: TGTGCCAGCAGCCCCCCAGGGGGCGGGGAGCTGTTTTTT.

This clonotype was seen repeatedly, ten times or more. The J gene is TRBJ2-1, the V gene TRBV7-9; D is tentatively TRBD1 or TRBD2 (5 bases each). The CDR3 sequence is 16 residues long. Germline CDR1 is SEHNR and CDR2 is FQNEAQ (reference sequence). Between the trimmed V and J ends, which lost 3 bases and 7 bases, there was a span of 19 bases. The CDR3 loop reads CASSLAGGKRLNEQFF. DNA for the CDR3: TGTGCCAGCAGCTTGGCTGGGGGAAAGAGGCTAAATGAGCAGTTCTTC. Drawing the rest from reference TRBV7-9 and TRBJ2-1, the complete variable domain is DTGVSQNPRHKITKRGQNVTFRCDPISEHNRLYWYRQTLGQGPEFLTYFQNEAQLEKSRLLSDRFSAERPKGSFSTLEIQRTEQGDSAMYLCASSLAGGKRLNEQFFGPGTRLTVL.

This clonotype was found many times. The CDR3 region is CASSCGHEQYF. CDR3 bases: TGTGCCAGCAGTTGCGGGCACGAGCAGTACTTC. The V and J genes are TRBV28 and TRBJ2-7, with a tentative D call TRBD2 (5 bases). CDR3 length: 11 residues. The germline V gene has CDR1 MDHEN and CDR2 SYDVKM. V was pared by 4 bases and J by 5 bases, with 6 bases between.

The J gene is TRBJ2-7, the V gene TRBV5-4; weak D call: TRBD1 (6 bases). The V gene lost 7 bases and the J gene lost 5 bases, with 22 bases spanning the gap. Per the germline V gene, CDR1 is SGHNT and CDR2 is YYREEE (reference sequence). This CDR3 spans 15 amino acids. The CDR3 DNA follows: TGTGCCAGCTCCGCGAGGGGGACCGGACATCACGAGCAGTACTTC. This codes for CASSARGTGHHEQYF.

This clonotype was found a few times. The chain recombines TRBV2 with TRBJ2-6; either TRBD1 or TRBD2 may fit D (6 bases each). In germline, CDR1 is SNHLY, CDR2 FYNNEI. The CDR3 length is 15 residues. V was trimmed by 6 bases and J by 0 bases, leaving 9 bases between them. The CDR3 nucleotides read TGTGCCAGCAGAAGGGGGGACTCTGGGGCCAACGTCCTGACTTTC. It encodes CASRRGDSGANVLTF.

This clonotype has just a few counts. V usage is TRBV12-3 or TRBV12-4 and J usage is TRBJ1-2; D ambiguous. With 3 bases removed from V and 6 bases from J, the gap between germline ends came to 11 bases. The CDR3 contains 13 residues. CDR3 amino acids: CASSFSMLDGYTF. The CDR3 DNA reads as TGTGCCAGCAGTTTCTCTATGTTGGATGGCTACACCTTC.

This clonotype was counted at least ten times. This sequence joins TRBV20-1 and TRBJ2-1; 10 bases align to TRBD2. The trim removed 2 bases at V and 8 bases at J, leaving 12 bases unmatched. This CDR3 has 16 amino acids. CDR1 is DFQATT, CDR2 SNEGSKA, per germline (reference sequence). The chain's CDR3 is CSARLASGSFLDEQFF. The CDR3 DNA follows: TGCAGTGCTAGACTGGCTAGCGGGAGTTTCCTGGATGAGCAGTTCTTC.

The rearrangement links TRBV28 to TRBJ2-2; no firm D call. Germline CDR1 MDHEN, CDR2 SYDVKM. Trimming removed 8 bases from V and 2 bases from J, with 12 bases in between. This CDR3 has 14 amino acids. The CDR3 DNA is TGTGCCAGCGGGCGGACGGGTAACACCGGGGAGCTGTTTTTT. Its protein is CASGRTGNTGELFF. Variable domain in full (rest from reference TRBV28 and TRBJ2-2): DVKVTQSSRYLVKRTGEKVFLECVQDMDHENMFWYRQDPGLGLRLIYFSYDVKMKEKGDIPEGYSVSREKKERFSLILESASTNQTSMYLCASGRTGNTGELFFGEGSRLTVL.

The table lists this clonotype with a few counts. This rearrangement joins TRBV28 to TRBJ1-3; D is undetermined. Looked up from germline, CDR1 is MDHEN and CDR2 is SYDVKM. Trimming stripped 10 bases from V and 4 bases from J, with 14 bases between. The CDR3 length is 13 residues. CDR3 bases: TGTGCCACCCGGGCCCCTGCGGGAAACACCATATATTTT. Translating gives CATRAPAGNTIYF.

Ten or more counts support this clonotype. The rearrangement uses TRBV7-2 and TRBJ1-5; a weak D match, TRBD1 (5 bases). Germline V gene data show CDR1 as SGHTA and CDR2 as FQGNSA. The CDR3 is 13 amino acids. Trimming took off 5 bases at V and 10 bases at J, with 15 bases between the two ends. In DNA, the CDR3 is TGTGCCAGCAGCCCCTTACCAGGGAACCCCCAGCATTTT. Residues: CASSPLPGNPQHF.

This clonotype was seen many times. The chain recombines TRBV5-5 with TRBJ2-7; D is undetermined. The CDR3 length is 13 residues. Trimming removed 2 bases from V and 3 bases from J, with 9 bases in between. Germline lookup yields CDR1 SGHKS and CDR2 YYEKEE (reference sequence). DNA for the CDR3: TGTGCCAGCAGCTTCAGGCTTTTCTACGAGCAGTACTTC. Translating it yields CASSFRLFYEQYF.

The chain has TRBV20-1 and TRBJ2-5, with 14 bases identical to TRBD2. Germline V CDR1 and CDR2: DFQATT, SNEGSKA (reference sequence). The ends lost 5 bases at V and 5 bases at J; junction bases unmatched: 7. The length of the CDR3 is 15 residues. DNA of the CDR3: TGCAGTGCTCCGCCGGGACTAGCGGGAGCCGAGACCCAGTACTTC. It specifies CSAPPGLAGAETQYF.

The CDR3 nucleotides are TGTGCCAGCAGCCACGAACTACTAGCGGGAGTGGGGCCCTACGAGCAGTACTTC. Its protein product is CASSHELLAGVGPYEQYF. V is TRBV4-2 and J is TRBJ2-7; TRBD2 aligns across 11 bases. The CDR3 contains 18 residues. V was pared by 3 bases and J by 2 bases, with 12 bases of the junction left unmatched. Germline V gene data show CDR1 as LGHNA and CDR2 as YNFKEQ.

This clonotype has only a few counts. This sequence joins TRBV5-6 and TRBJ2-7; D is unclear. The ends were cut back, 2 bases at V and 6 bases at J, with 9 bases in the middle. The CDR3 contains 12 residues. Germline V gene sequence: CDR1 SGHDT, CDR2 YYEEEE. In DNA, the CDR3 is TGTGCCAGCAGCTTAAGTCTTGGCGAGCAGTACTTC. Protein product: CASSLSLGEQYF. Full variable domain (outside the CDR3, taken from reference TRBV5-6 and TRBJ2-7): DAGVTQSPTHLIKTRGQQVTLRCSPKSGHDTVSWYQQALGQGPQFIFQYYEEEERQRGNFPDRFSGHQFPNYSSELNVNALLLGDSALYLCASSLSLGEQYFGPGTRLTVT.

This rearrangement joins TRBV9 to TRBJ2-4; 7 nucleotides agree with TRBD2. Germline lookup yields CDR1 SGDLS and CDR2 YYNGEE. The ends lost 4 bases at V and 0 bases at J; junction bases unmatched: 16. The CDR3 totals 19 residues. CDR3 DNA sequence: TGTGCCAGCAGCCACTCCGGGGGGACGGGGGGTCTAGCCAAAAACATTCAGTACTTC. Amino acid sequence: CASSHSGGTGGLAKNIQYF.

The rearrangement links TRBV18 to TRBJ2-3; D call uncertain. Germline V gene sequence: CDR1 KGHSH, CDR2 LQKENI. The CDR3 is made up of 15 amino acids. Trimming pared 1 base from V and 5 bases from J, leaving 13 bases between. This chain's CDR3 is CASSPQSLVGDTQYF. In DNA form, the CDR3 reads TGTGCCAGCTCACCACAGTCCTTAGTGGGAGATACGCAGTATTTT.

This CDR3 is CASSQTDRFPYEQYF. The CDR3 DNA reads TGTGCCAGCAGCCAAACCGACAGGTTCCCCTACGAGCAGTACTTC. The chain is built from TRBV3-1 and TRBJ2-7, with D possibly TRBD1 on 6 matching bases. The CDR3 covers 15 residues. With 2 bases removed from V and 2 bases from J, the gap between germline ends came to 13 bases. Looked up from germline, CDR1 is LGHDT and CDR2 is YNNKEL (reference sequence).

This clonotype was recorded many times. The chain has TRBV12-3 or TRBV12-4 and TRBJ2-5; tentative D call: TRBD1 (6 bases). This CDR3 region has 14 residues. V shed 5 bases and J shed 5 bases, with 15 bases lying between them. As DNA, the CDR3 is TGTGCCAGCAGTACTTACAGGGTCGGGGAGACCCAGTACTTC. It is translated as CASSTYRVGETQYF.

There are a few counts of this clonotype. This chain links TRBV6-2 or TRBV6-3 with TRBJ2-7; possibly TRBD1 for D (6 bases). Trimming removed 6 bases at V and 1 base at J, with 19 bases between. The germline V gene has CDR1 MNHEY and CDR2 SVGEGT. The CDR3 covers 16 residues. The CDR3 DNA reads TGTGCCAGCAGCTCTGGGCCCTACAGGGTTTCCTACGAGCAGTACTTC. Translation gives CASSSGPYRVSYEQYF.